Shown below are 26 T cell receptor beta chains from a single sample sequenced in a study of identical twins. TCRdb reprocessed the 5' RACE reads via MiXCR and lists one record per CDR3 protein. The sample has fewer than 250,000 distinct CDR3 sequences; under 10% are singletons. The sample was also linked to a second study, of yellow fever vaccine responses in identical twins.

The sequenced sample consisted of memory (CD45RO+) T cells sorted from blood. The receptors shown here come from a woman aged 18 to 35 in good health.

This clonotype came up a few times. The chain uses TRBV3-1 and TRBJ2-2, with 8 bases matching TRBD2. Per the germline V gene, CDR1 is LGHDT and CDR2 is YNNKEL (reference sequence). The V and J ends lost 1 base and 2 bases, in that order; junction bases with no gene match: 3. The length of the CDR3 is 16 residues. This chain's CDR3 is CASSQVAGSNTGELFF. CDR3 nucleotides: TGTGCCAGCAGCCAAGTAGCGGGGTCCAACACCGGGGAGCTGTTTTTT.

This clonotype was detected a few times. J is TRBJ2-3 and V is TRBV6-5; the match to TRBD2 covers 10 bases. The CDR3 covers 16 residues. Germline assignment: CDR1 MNHEY and CDR2 SVGAGI. The J segment lost 2 bases and the V segment lost 4 bases, leaving 6 bases of the junction unmatched. CDR3 coding DNA: TGTGCCAGCAGTTCGCTAGCGGGAGACTCCACAGATACGCAGTATTTT. Protein: CASSSLAGDSTDTQYF.

This clonotype was found a few times. The rearrangement links TRBV3-1 to TRBJ2-1; D unresolved. V dropped 0 bases and J dropped 9 bases, with 9 bases sitting between them. The CDR3 extends over 13 amino acids. Germline V lookup: CDR1 LGHDT, CDR2 YNNKEL (reference sequence). As DNA, the CDR3 is TGTGCCAGCAGCCAAGATCTTAGGAGTGAGCAGTTCTTC. It specifies CASSQDLRSEQFF.

The V and J genes are TRBV11-1 and TRBJ2-5; 8 bases are shared with TRBD2. Germline CDR1 SGHAT, CDR2 FQDESV (reference sequence). With 5 bases clipped from V and 5 bases from J, the junction kept 7 bases outside the gene matches. The CDR3 consists of 14 residues. The CDR3 sequence: CASSATGGTETQYF. As DNA, the CDR3 is TGTGCCAGCAGCGCTACGGGGGGGACGGAGACCCAGTACTTC.

The table lists this clonotype with a few counts. The chain couples TRBV6-2 or TRBV6-3 to TRBJ2-1; D is perhaps TRBD2 (6 bases). Germline CDR1 MNHEY, CDR2 SVGEGT. Trimming left V 6 bases short and J 6 bases short, with 18 bases between. The CDR3 has 15 amino acids. The CDR3 is CASSPLSGTVNEQFF. For the CDR3, the DNA is TGTGCCAGCAGCCCCCTTTCCGGGACTGTCAATGAGCAGTTCTTC.

The rearrangement uses TRBV3-1 and TRBJ2-7; 8 bases line up with TRBD2. Per the germline V gene, CDR1 is LGHDT and CDR2 is YNNKEL (reference sequence). There are 15 residues in the CDR3. V was pared by 4 bases and J by 3 bases, with 8 bases of the junction left unmatched. For the CDR3, the DNA is TGTGCCAGCAGCCTCAGCGGGAGTCCCCGCTACGAGCAGTACTTC. Protein product: CASSLSGSPRYEQYF.

This clonotype was counted between two and nine times. The chain carries TRBV20-1 and TRBJ2-7, with TRBD2 identical over 14 bases. The CDR3 runs to 16 residues. V lost 5 bases, J lost 0 bases, and 6 bases stayed unmatched. CDR1 DFQATT and CDR2 SNEGSKA come from the germline V gene (reference sequence). CDR3 sequence reads: CSAQGTSGGSSYEQYF. In DNA, the CDR3 is TGCAGTGCTCAAGGGACTAGCGGGGGCAGCTCCTACGAGCAGTACTTC.

This clonotype was recorded a few times. At one boundary the junction diverges from the germline segment, which might be a read error. The V gene is TRBV7-9, the J gene TRBJ2-2, with D tentatively TRBD2 (6 bases). The CDR3 has 15 residues. The germline V gene has CDR1 SEHNR and CDR2 FQNEAQ (reference sequence). CDR3 in DNA: TGTGCCAGCAGCTTAGGACGCGGGAACTCCGGGGAGCTGTTTTTT. It yields the protein CASSLGRGNSGELFF. The complete variable domain, with remaining parts taken from reference TRBV7-9 and TRBJ2-2, reads DTGVSQNPRHKITKRGQNVTFRCDPISEHNRLYWYRQTLGQGPEFLTYFQNEAQLEKSRLLSDRFSAERPKGSFSTLEIQRTEQGDSAMYLCASSLGRGNSGELFFGEGSRLTVL.

The CDR3 spells CASAGQGGETQYF. For the CDR3, the DNA is TGTGCCAGTGCGGGACAGGGGGGCGAGACCCAGTACTTC. The rearrangement links TRBV19 to TRBJ2-5, with 11 nucleotides matching TRBD1. V shed 8 bases and J 5 bases; nucleotides not matched to a gene: 4. Germline-derived CDR1 and CDR2 are LNHDA and SQIVND (reference sequence). The CDR3 runs to 13 residues. Full variable domain (rest looked up from reference TRBV19 and TRBJ2-5): DGGITQSPKYLFRKEGQNVTLSCEQNLNHDAMYWYRQDPGQGLRLIYYSQIVNDFQKGDIAEGYSVSREKKESFPLTVTSAQKNPTAFYLCASAGQGGETQYFGPGTRLLVL.

This clonotype has at least ten counts. The gene calls are TRBV7-8 and TRBJ1-2; D unresolved. The CDR3 is made up of 14 amino acids. Germline CDR1 SGHVS, CDR2 FQNEAQ. V was shortened by 4 bases and J by 8 bases, with 17 bases between the two germline ends. CDR3 sequence reads: CASSSDGSGWGYTF. CDR3 sequence (DNA): TGTGCCAGCAGCTCAGACGGATCCGGGTGGGGCTACACCTTC.

In its sample, this clonotype was seen a few times. V gene TRBV29-1 combines with J gene TRBJ1-2, with 9 bases that match TRBD1. CDR3 size: 14 residues. Germline loops: CDR1 SQVTM, CDR2 ANQGSEA. Trimming removed 6 bases from V and 5 bases from J; junction bases left unmatched: 10. Here the CDR3 DNA reads TGCAGCGTGGGAGGGACAGGGAGGGCTTATGGCTACACCTTC. Translation: CSVGGTGRAYGYTF.

This clonotype was observed many times. This chain links TRBV29-1 with TRBJ2-1; 7 nucleotides agree with TRBD1. Germline-derived CDR1 and CDR2 are SQVTM and ANQGSEA. This CDR3 region has 15 residues. V lost 6 bases and J lost 3; bases outside the gene matches: 11. The CDR3 reads CSVLIMRQGYNEQFF. The CDR3, as DNA: TGCAGCGTGCTAATTATGAGACAGGGCTACAATGAGCAGTTCTTC.

This clonotype was recorded a few times. The chain links TRBV19 to TRBJ2-1, with D unresolved. The CDR3 contains 12 residues. Trimming took off 5 bases at V and 7 bases at J, with 9 bases between the two ends. Germline V gene lookup returns CDR1 LNHDA and CDR2 SQIVND (reference sequence). CDR3: CASSFLWNEQFF. The DNA of the CDR3 is TGTGCCAGTAGTTTCTTGTGGAATGAGCAGTTCTTC. The full variable domain, its missing parts supplied by reference TRBV19 and TRBJ2-1, is DGGITQSPKYLFRKEGQNVTLSCEQNLNHDAMYWYRQDPGQGLRLIYYSQIVNDFQKGDIAEGYSVSREKKESFPLTVTSAQKNPTAFYLCASSFLWNEQFFGPGTRLTVL.

This clonotype has a count of ten or more. V is TRBV5-6 and J is TRBJ1-6, with no clear D. The CDR3 spans 16 residues. Trimming stripped 0 bases from V and 0 bases from J, with 7 bases between. Per germline, CDR1 SGHDT and CDR2 YYEEEE. The CDR3 coding sequence is TGTGCCAGCAGCTTGGACCGAAGCTCCTATAATTCACCCCTCCACTTT. It yields the protein CASSLDRSSYNSPLHF.

This clonotype was recorded many times. The chain combines TRBV20-1 with TRBJ1-5; D ambiguous. V was trimmed by 5 bases and J by 2 bases, leaving 13 bases between them. Germline V CDR1 and CDR2: DFQATT, SNEGSKA (reference sequence). The CDR3 totals 14 residues. This CDR3 reads CSALSGVGNQPQHF. In DNA form, the CDR3 reads TGCAGTGCTCTCTCCGGGGTAGGCAATCAGCCCCAGCATTTT.

This clonotype was seen many times. V gene TRBV20-1 combines with J gene TRBJ2-7, with TRBD2 identical over 8 bases. Looked up from germline, CDR1 is DFQATT and CDR2 is SNEGSKA (reference sequence). V shed 4 bases, J shed 1 base, and the junction held 6 bases outside the gene matches. The CDR3 length is 14 residues. CDR3 DNA sequence: TGCAGTGCTACGGGGACTAGATCTTCCTACGAGCAGTACTTC. This translates into CSATGTRSSYEQYF.

This chain joins TRBV20-1 and TRBJ2-7; either TRBD1 or TRBD2 may supply D (5 bases each). This CDR3 is built from 12 residues. The germline CDR1 and CDR2 sequences are DFQATT and SNEGSKA (reference sequence). With 7 bases removed from V and 7 bases from J, the gap between germline ends came to 17 bases. Here the CDR3 reads CSGRDDREEQYF. The DNA of the CDR3 is TGCAGTGGCCGGGACGACCGGGAAGAGCAGTACTTC.

A few counts support this clonotype. The chain employs TRBV7-8 and TRBJ2-5, with a possible D match to TRBD1 (5 bases). CDR1 and CDR2 from the germline V gene are SGHVS and FQNEAQ. V was cut by 4 bases and J by 2 bases, with 11 bases left in between. CDR3 length: 14 residues. The CDR3 reads CASSSSRTQETQYF. The CDR3 bases are TGTGCCAGCAGCTCATCAAGGACACAAGAGACCCAGTACTTC.

This clonotype was seen only a few times. This rearrangement joins TRBV6-5 to TRBJ2-1; 8 nucleotides agree with TRBD2. This CDR3 is 14 amino acids long. Germline V gene data show CDR1 as MNHEY and CDR2 as SVGAGI. J lost 9 bases, V lost 6 bases, and 10 bases had no gene match. The CDR3 here is CASSYTGTRGEQFF. CDR3 nucleotides: TGTGCCAGCAGCTACACCGGGACTAGAGGTGAGCAGTTCTTC.

This clonotype was found many times. V gene TRBV5-1 combines with J gene TRBJ2-1; D tentatively reads TRBD1 or TRBD2 (5 bases each). The V end lost 0 bases, the J end lost 7 bases, and 11 bases lay between the germline ends. CDR1 and CDR2 (germline): SGHRS, YFSETQ. The CDR3 spans 14 residues. The CDR3 DNA reads TGCGCCAGCAGCTTGGAGGGGCCGGGGAATGAGCAGTTCTTC. This encodes CASSLEGPGNEQFF.

This rearrangement joins TRBV7-4 to TRBJ2-7; 9 bases align to TRBD2. V trimming: 10 bases; J trimming: 0 bases; junction bases outside the gene matches: 19. The CDR3 has 18 residues. Germline V gives CDR1 SGHVT, CDR2 SQSDAQ. The CDR3 DNA is TGTGCCACCACCAAGCATCCAGGGTTTAGCGGGGGCTCCTACGAGCAGTACTTC. It translates to CATTKHPGFSGGSYEQYF.

V gene TRBV6-2 or TRBV6-3 combines with J gene TRBJ2-1, with TRBD1 matching 8 bases. The CDR3 covers 13 residues. V gave up 6 bases and J gave up 7 bases; unmatched junction bases: 5. The germline gives CDR1 MNHEY, CDR2 SVGEGT. This CDR3 reads CASRSTGVNEQFF. In DNA form, the CDR3 reads TGTGCCAGCAGATCGACAGGGGTAAATGAGCAGTTCTTC.

This clonotype was seen a handful of times. This chain uses TRBV10-3 with TRBJ2-1; 8 positions match TRBD1. Trimming removed 6 bases from V and 6 bases from J; junction bases left unmatched: 13. CDR1 is ENHRY, CDR2 SYGVKD, per germline. The CDR3 totals 16 residues. The CDR3 here is CAIRKQGDGPSNEQFF. DNA for the CDR3: TGTGCCATCAGAAAACAGGGGGACGGGCCCTCCAATGAGCAGTTCTTC.

This clonotype was observed many times. Here the CDR3 DNA reads TGTGCCAGCAGAAAGTGGCGAAACTCTGGGGCCAACGTCCTGACTTTC. Its translation: CASRKWRNSGANVLTF. The chain carries TRBV6-2 or TRBV6-3 and TRBJ2-6, with D unresolved. Trimming stripped 6 bases from V and 0 bases from J, with 12 bases between. The CDR3 is 16 residues long. CDR1 and CDR2 from the germline V gene are MNHEY and SVGEGT.

This clonotype was detected many times. The V gene is TRBV20-1, the J gene TRBJ2-1, with D uncertain. The germline gives CDR1 DFQATT, CDR2 SNEGSKA (reference sequence). The length of the CDR3 is 16 residues. Trimming left V 1 base short and J 3 bases short, with 16 bases between. The CDR3 loop is CSARGPINPNYNEQFF. As DNA, the CDR3 is TGCAGTGCTAGAGGTCCTATAAACCCCAACTACAATGAGCAGTTCTTC.

In this sample, this clonotype turned up a few times. The chain joins TRBV7-2 to TRBJ2-3; D might be TRBD2 (5 bases). The CDR3 length is 13 residues. The germline V gene encodes CDR1 SGHTA and CDR2 FQGNSA. V dropped 2 bases and J dropped 4 bases, with 7 bases sitting between them. CDR3 region: CASSLYGADTQYF. CDR3 DNA: TGTGCCAGCAGCTTATACGGGGCAGATACGCAGTATTTT.